The 19 T cell receptor beta chains listed next were all sequenced from one sample in a study of T-cell memory formation after mild COVID-19. In TCRdb, the 5' RACE reads were re-called with MiXCR into one record per CDR3 protein. The repertoire holds roughly 240,000 distinct CDR3 sequences, with over 15% as singletons. Sequenced input: PBMCs or a T cell subset sorted from them (not recorded which). Every receptor here comes from an adult woman who had mild COVID-19 (a few samples of this study predate the infection). Cell type and time point are not known.

This clonotype has a count of ten or more. The V call is TRBV29-1, the J call TRBJ1-2; TRBD1 matches 8 bases. V shed 1 base and J 5 bases; nucleotides not matched to a gene: 3. The CDR3 has 13 amino acids. CDR1 SQVTM and CDR2 ANQGSEA come from the germline V gene. CDR3 DNA: TGCAGCGTTGAAGGGACAGGGCCTTATGGCTACACCTTC. Protein sequence: CSVEGTGPYGYTF. Using reference TRBV29-1 and TRBJ1-2 for the parts outside the CDR3, the full variable domain is SAVISQKPSRDICQRGTSLTIQCQVDSQVTMMFWYRQQPGQSLTLIATANQGSEATYESGFVIDKFPISRPNLTFSTLTVSNMSPEDSSIYLCSVEGTGPYGYTFGSGTRLTVV.

This chain joins TRBV7-2 and TRBJ1-6; D gene unclear. The CDR3 consists of 17 residues. Trimming stripped 4 bases from V and 5 bases from J, with 18 bases between. Germline V gene lookup returns CDR1 SGHTA and CDR2 FQGNSA. This CDR3 is CASSSPYRTTNNSPLHF. The CDR3 DNA reads TGTGCCAGCAGCTCGCCGTACCGTACAACTAATAATTCACCCCTCCACTTT.

This clonotype showed up just a few times. This chain connects TRBV18 to TRBJ1-2; D may be TRBD1 (5 bases). The V gene lost 0 bases and the J gene lost 8 bases, with 13 bases spanning the gap. CDR3 length equals 14 residues. CDR1 is KGHSH and CDR2 is LQKENI in the germline V gene. The chain's CDR3 is CASSPPTRDGGYTF. Here the CDR3 DNA reads TGTGCCAGCTCACCACCGACCAGGGATGGAGGCTACACCTTC.

This clonotype was recorded at least ten times. The rearrangement uses TRBV9 and TRBJ2-5, with TRBD1 matching 7 bases. This CDR3 is 14 amino acids long. V dropped 0 bases and J dropped 4; count of bases not matched to a gene: 3. Germline loops: CDR1 SGDLS, CDR2 YYNGEE. CDR3 sequence (DNA): TGTGCCAGCAGCGTAGACAGGGGTGGAGAGACCCAGTACTTC. Its protein is CASSVDRGGETQYF.

The chain is built from TRBV7-9 and TRBJ2-3; the match to TRBD1 covers 7 bases. The CDR3 has 14 residues. V shed 6 bases, J shed 4 bases, and the junction held 7 bases outside the gene matches. CDR1 and CDR2 (germline): SEHNR, FQNEAQ (reference sequence). CDR3 bases: TGTGCCAGCAGGTATCGACAGGGACCAGATACGCAGTATTTT. It is translated as CASRYRQGPDTQYF.

There are many counts of this clonotype. The V and J genes are TRBV4-2 and TRBJ1-2, with no clear D. The CDR3 extends over 15 amino acids. Germline V lookup: CDR1 LGHNA, CDR2 YNFKEQ. V lost 1 base, J lost 3 bases, and 12 bases lay in between. The CDR3 nucleotides are TGTGCCAGCAGCCAAGGAGCCGGGGTGGACTATGGCTACACCTTC. This codes for CASSQGAGVDYGYTF.

The CDR3 region is CASSLAGQLGNTIYF. As DNA, the CDR3 is TGTGCCAGCAGCTTAGCGGGACAGCTTGGAAACACCATATATTTT. This chain joins TRBV7-2 and TRBJ1-3; 7 bases are a match to TRBD1. Per germline, CDR1 SGHTA and CDR2 FQGNSA. The CDR3 has 15 residues. V dropped 0 bases and J dropped 3; count of bases not matched to a gene: 2.

V gene TRBV20-1 combines with J gene TRBJ2-1; no firm D call. Trimming pared 2 bases from V and 0 bases from J, leaving 14 bases between. Germline CDR1 reads DFQATT; CDR2 reads SNEGSKA (reference sequence). The CDR3 consists of 16 residues. The CDR3 nucleotides read TGCAGTGCTAGAAAGGACGGATTAAGCTCCTACAATGAGCAGTTCTTC. Translating it yields CSARKDGLSSYNEQFF.

The chain links TRBV11-2 to TRBJ1-2; a weak D match, TRBD1 (5 bases). Germline CDR1 SGHAT, CDR2 FQNNGV. V shed 5 bases and J shed 8 bases, with 18 bases lying between them. The length of the CDR3 is 14 residues. DNA of the CDR3: TGTGCCAGCAGCCAGATCCGGGGGAAAGGGGGCTACACCTTC. This encodes CASSQIRGKGGYTF.

This rearrangement joins TRBV5-5 to TRBJ2-7, with 11 bases fitting TRBD1. This CDR3 contains 16 residues. Germline V gene lookup returns CDR1 SGHKS and CDR2 YYEKEE (reference sequence). V dropped 4 bases and J dropped 5; count of bases not matched to a gene: 11. This CDR3 reads CASSRLGWTGGDEQYF. The CDR3, as DNA: TGTGCCAGCAGCCGGTTGGGTTGGACAGGGGGCGACGAGCAGTACTTC.

V usage is TRBV15 and J usage is TRBJ2-7; TRBD1 aligns across 8 bases. The CDR3 has 13 amino acids. Trimming took 5 bases from V and 4 from J; bases not matched to a gene: 4. Germline V lookup: CDR1 LNHNV, CDR2 YYDKDF (reference sequence). CDR3 DNA: TGTGCCACCAGCCTCCAGGGGGCTTACGAGCAGTACTTC. Amino acids: CATSLQGAYEQYF. The complete variable domain, with remaining parts taken from reference TRBV15 and TRBJ2-7, reads DAMVIQNPRYQVTQFGKPVTLSCSQTLNHNVMYWYQQKSSQAPKLLFHYYDKDFNNEADTPDNFQSRRPNTSFCFLDIRSPGLGDTAMYLCATSLQGAYEQYFGPGTRLTVT.

CDR3 in amino acids: CASSPRQGHSNEQYF. For the CDR3, the DNA is TGTGCCAGCAGCCCCCGACAGGGGCATTCGAACGAGCAGTACTTC. J is TRBJ2-7 and V is TRBV7-3, with 8 bases matching TRBD1. Germline V gene lookup returns CDR1 SGHTA and CDR2 FQGTGA. The CDR3 is 15 residues long. V was pared by 5 bases and J by 5 bases, with 11 bases of the junction left unmatched.

This clonotype came up a few times. The chain carries TRBV9 and TRBJ2-2; no clear D gene. The CDR3 has 16 residues. The germline V and J ends were trimmed by 0 bases and 0 bases, with 9 bases remaining between them. Germline-derived CDR1 and CDR2 are SGDLS and YYNGEE. The CDR3: CASSVAPQPNTGELFF. CDR3 nucleotides: TGTGCCAGCAGCGTAGCCCCACAGCCGAACACCGGGGAGCTGTTTTTT.

The chain couples TRBV5-5 to TRBJ1-1, with D uncertain. V was pared by 3 bases and J by 1 base, with 13 bases between. In germline, CDR1 is SGHKS, CDR2 YYEKEE (reference sequence). This CDR3 spans 15 amino acids. The CDR3 region is CASSWEWIRNTEAFF. CDR3 nucleotide sequence: TGTGCCAGCAGCTGGGAATGGATACGGAACACTGAAGCTTTCTTT.

This clonotype came up many times. The V gene is TRBV4-2, the J gene TRBJ1-4; TRBD1 agrees at 10 bases. There are 16 residues in the CDR3. The V gene's germline CDR1 is LGHNA and CDR2 YNFKEQ. The V and J ends lost 5 bases and 5 bases, in that order; junction bases with no gene match: 8. The CDR3 nucleotides read TGTGCCAGCAGCGCAAGCCCGGGACAGGGGAATGAAAAACTGTTTTTT. Encoded protein: CASSASPGQGNEKLFF.

V is TRBV12-3 or TRBV12-4 and J is TRBJ2-1, with D tentatively TRBD1 (6 bases). The CDR3 extends over 14 amino acids. Deletions cut 5 bases from V and 5 bases from J, with 13 bases between. CDR3: CASSPGWGHNEQFF. The CDR3 nucleotides are TGTGCCAGCAGTCCGGGCTGGGGGCACAATGAGCAGTTCTTC.

This clonotype was observed a handful of times. CDR3 coding DNA: TGTGCCACCAGTGACCCCCGTGGCGGGAATCTGGGCGAGCAGTTCTTC. Amino acids: CATSDPRGGNLGEQFF. V usage is TRBV24-1 and J usage is TRBJ2-1, with a possible D match to TRBD2 (6 bases). Trimming removed 4 bases at V and 10 bases at J, with 22 bases between. The CDR3 sequence is 16 residues long. Germline CDR1 and CDR2: KGHDR and SFDVKD.

This clonotype was seen at least ten times. The chain links TRBV20-1 to TRBJ1-1; the D gene is possibly TRBD1 (5 bases). Germline CDR1 reads DFQATT; CDR2 reads SNEGSKA (reference sequence). The CDR3 spans 15 residues. The V end was cut by 4 bases, the J end by 2 bases, with 17 bases between. The CDR3 sequence: CSAIKGGTGNTEAFF. Written as DNA, the CDR3 is TGCAGTGCTATTAAAGGAGGTACAGGAAACACTGAAGCTTTCTTT.

The table lists this clonotype with many counts. This chain joins TRBV15 and TRBJ2-1; TRBD1 might be the D (6 bases). CDR3 size: 15 residues. V was pared by 3 bases and J by 0 bases, with 9 bases between. The germline CDR1 and CDR2 sequences are LNHNV and YYDKDF (reference sequence). The CDR3, as DNA: TGTGCCACCAGCAGGGCGACAGGCTCCTACAATGAGCAGTTCTTC. Its protein product is CATSRATGSYNEQFF.